The entry below describes one T cell receptor (beta chain). The antigen is unknown. The PCR ran on 60 Vbeta and 13 Jbeta primers. Produced via immunoSEQ multiplex PCR; TCRdb's table is partial and in-frame only. The listing records 20,000 or so clones. CDR3 size: 17 residues. The germline V gene has CDR1 SEHNR and CDR2 FQNEAQ (reference sequence). V lost 5 bases to trimming and J lost 4 bases, with 22 bases between them. The sample belongs to a study of cytomegalovirus exposure and HLA in healthy donors. Findings and limits, study-wide: Previously analyzed data showed that most TCR beta V segments were productive at a frequency of about 90% or about 30%. Reportedly, HLA-A and HLA-B alleles of most subjects were accurately predicted from TCR beta. Cytomegalovirus-associated status was assigned to some 160 TCR beta chains.

The TCR was taken from a man between 60 and 75 years old in good health and CMV-seropositive. This chain connects TRBV7-9 to TRBJ2-3, with D perhaps matching TRBD1 (5 bases). The sequencing input was PBMCs. CDR3 nucleotides: TGTGCCAGCAGCCGCTTTCCAAAGGGGCCGGGCGCAGATACGCAGTATTTT. Residues: CASSRFPKGPGADTQYF.